This entry lists 4 T cell receptor beta chains sequenced from one sample in a study of shared clonotypes between healthy human individuals. Libraries were prepared by immunoSEQ multiplex PCR; TCRdb keeps only in-frame clonotypes and omits some of them. Here the sample spans about 490,000 clones, 60% to 85% being singletons. The sequenced sample was PBMCs. These receptors all stem from a woman aged 40-49 years in good health. Some clones in this sample may be carry-over from other donors' samples.

The chain joins TRBV7-6 to TRBJ1-3; maybe TRBD1 (6 bases). V dropped 3 bases and J dropped 4 bases, with 16 bases sitting between them. Germline V gene lookup returns CDR1 SGHVS and CDR2 FNYEAQ. CDR3 length: 16 amino acids. CDR3 coding DNA: TGTGCCAGCAGCTTTGGGGGGCAGGGCCAAGGAAACACCATATATTTT. It translates to CASSFGGQGQGNTIYF.

With respect to this clone: A far larger clone lies a single base away; this is likely a read error. The rearrangement joins TRBV2 to TRBJ1-1; D not certain. CDR1 and CDR2 from the germline V gene are SNHLY and FYNNEI. V lost 4 bases and J lost 1, with 10 bases in between. The CDR3 sequence is 14 residues long. The CDR3 here is CASSGVDGNTEAFF. CDR3 DNA sequence: TGTGCCAGCAGTGGGGTCGACGGGAACACTGAAGCTTTCTTT.

This chain joins TRBV6-5 and TRBJ2-5; D remains unclear. The closer fit of TRBJ2-7 to the DNA end suggests the J call may be wrong. The CDR3 length is 11 residues. The germline CDR1 and CDR2 sequences are MNHEY and SVGAGI. The CDR3 is CASSYGHEQYF. CDR3 bases: TGTGCCAGCAGTTACGGTCACGAGCAGTACTTC.

Regarding this clone: This likely traces to a read error, being one base from a far larger clone. Other DNA sequences within the sample encode an identical CDR3. The V call is TRBV19, the J call TRBJ2-3; D perhaps matches TRBD2 (5 bases). This CDR3 spans 16 amino acids. Trimming removed 4 bases from V and 0 bases from J, with 14 bases in between. Germline V gene lookup returns CDR1 LNHDA and CDR2 SQIVND (reference sequence). CDR3 DNA sequence: TGTGCCAGTAGTAGGGCCTTAGCGTCAAGCACAGATACGCAGTATTTT. It specifies CASSRALASSTDTQYF.